What follows is one TCR beta chain and its context. These data belong to a study of shared clonotypes between healthy human individuals. Sequenced by immunoSEQ multiplex PCR; TCRdb stores in-frame clones only, minus some. This table holds 550,000 to 650,000 clones, approximately 96% found once. V lost 0 bases to trimming and J lost 0 bases, with 15 bases between them. The CDR3 is made up of 18 amino acids. CDR1 SGHDN and CDR2 FVKESK come from the germline V gene. The naive CD8 population came from CD45RO-negative cells selected for CCR7, without terminally differentiated effector memory CD45RA+ cells.

Sequencing was done on a sample of naive CD8+ T cells sorted from blood. This rearrangement joins TRBV14 to TRBJ2-1; D perhaps matches TRBD2 (6 bases). The sequence was collected from a young woman in good health. The CDR3 loop is CASSQEWGDGSSYNEQFF. CDR3 DNA: TGTGCCAGCAGCCAAGAGTGGGGTGACGGGAGCTCCTACAATGAGCAGTTCTTC.